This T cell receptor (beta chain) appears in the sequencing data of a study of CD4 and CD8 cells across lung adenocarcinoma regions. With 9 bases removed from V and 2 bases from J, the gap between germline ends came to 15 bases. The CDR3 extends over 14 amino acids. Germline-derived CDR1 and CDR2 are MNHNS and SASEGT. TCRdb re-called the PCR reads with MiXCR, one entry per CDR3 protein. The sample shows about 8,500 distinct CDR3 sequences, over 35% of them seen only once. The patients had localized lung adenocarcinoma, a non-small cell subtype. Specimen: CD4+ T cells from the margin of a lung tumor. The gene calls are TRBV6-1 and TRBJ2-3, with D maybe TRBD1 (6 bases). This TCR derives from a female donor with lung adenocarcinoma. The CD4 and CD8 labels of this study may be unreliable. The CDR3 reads CASTWGPLTDTQYF. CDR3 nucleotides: TGTGCCAGTACTTGGGGGCCCCTCACAGATACGCAGTATTTT.